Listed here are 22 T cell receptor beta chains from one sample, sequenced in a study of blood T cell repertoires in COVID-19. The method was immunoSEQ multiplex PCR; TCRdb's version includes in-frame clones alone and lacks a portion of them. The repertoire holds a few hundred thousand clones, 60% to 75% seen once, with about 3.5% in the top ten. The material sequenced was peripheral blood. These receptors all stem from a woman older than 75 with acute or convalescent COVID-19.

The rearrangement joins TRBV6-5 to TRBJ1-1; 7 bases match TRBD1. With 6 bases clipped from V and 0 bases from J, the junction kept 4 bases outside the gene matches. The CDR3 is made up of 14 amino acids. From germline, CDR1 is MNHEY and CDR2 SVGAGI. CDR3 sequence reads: CASRSGQLNTEAFF. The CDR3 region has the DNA TGTGCCAGCAGATCGGGACAGTTGAACACTGAAGCTTTCTTT.

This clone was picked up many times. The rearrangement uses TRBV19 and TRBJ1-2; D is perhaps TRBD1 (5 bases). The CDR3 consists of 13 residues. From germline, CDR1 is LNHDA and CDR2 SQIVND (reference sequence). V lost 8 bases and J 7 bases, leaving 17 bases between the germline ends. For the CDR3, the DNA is TGTGCCAGTCGTGACAGCTTAAGGGGTGGCTACACCTTC. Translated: CASRDSLRGGYTF.

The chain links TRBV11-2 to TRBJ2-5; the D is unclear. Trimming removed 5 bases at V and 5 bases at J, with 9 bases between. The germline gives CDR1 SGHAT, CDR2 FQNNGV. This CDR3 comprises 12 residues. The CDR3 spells CASSRIQETQYF. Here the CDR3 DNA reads TGTGCCAGCAGCCGCATCCAGGAGACCCAGTACTTC.

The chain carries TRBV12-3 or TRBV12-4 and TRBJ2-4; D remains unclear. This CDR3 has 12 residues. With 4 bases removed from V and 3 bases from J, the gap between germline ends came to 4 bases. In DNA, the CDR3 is TGTGCCAGCAGTTCTAGCAAAAACATTCAGTACTTC. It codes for CASSSSKNIQYF.

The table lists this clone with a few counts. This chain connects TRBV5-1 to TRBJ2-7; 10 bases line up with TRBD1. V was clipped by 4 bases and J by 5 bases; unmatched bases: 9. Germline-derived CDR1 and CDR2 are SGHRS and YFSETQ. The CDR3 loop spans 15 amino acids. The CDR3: CASSPWTGGGNEQYF. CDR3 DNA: TGCGCCAGCAGCCCCTGGACAGGGGGAGGGAACGAGCAGTACTTC.

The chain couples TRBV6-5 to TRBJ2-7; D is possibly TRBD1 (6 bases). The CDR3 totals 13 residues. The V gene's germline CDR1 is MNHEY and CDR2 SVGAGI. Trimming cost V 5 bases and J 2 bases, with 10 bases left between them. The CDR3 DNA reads TGTGCCAGCAGTACAGGGTTGGCCTACGAGCAGTACTTC. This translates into CASSTGLAYEQYF.

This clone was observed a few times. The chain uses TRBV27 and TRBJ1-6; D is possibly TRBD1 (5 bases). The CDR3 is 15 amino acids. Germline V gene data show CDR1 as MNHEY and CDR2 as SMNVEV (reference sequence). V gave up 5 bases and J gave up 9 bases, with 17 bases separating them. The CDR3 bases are TGTGCCAGCAGTCTCAGCGCCCCCCAGGGTTCACCCCTCCACTTT. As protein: CASSLSAPQGSPLHF.

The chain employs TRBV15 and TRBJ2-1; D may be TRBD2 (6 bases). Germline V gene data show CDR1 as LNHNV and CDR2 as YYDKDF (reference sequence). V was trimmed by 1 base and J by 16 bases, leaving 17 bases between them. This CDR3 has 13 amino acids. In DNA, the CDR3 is TGTGCCACCAGCAGAGCCCCACCGCGGGACCGTTTCTTC. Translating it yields CATSRAPPRDRFF.

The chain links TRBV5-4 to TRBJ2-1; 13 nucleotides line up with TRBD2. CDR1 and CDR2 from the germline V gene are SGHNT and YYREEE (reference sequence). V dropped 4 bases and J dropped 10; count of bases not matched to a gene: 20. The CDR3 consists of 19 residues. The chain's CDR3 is CASSPRGTSGKGAYGEQFF. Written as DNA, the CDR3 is TGTGCCAGCAGCCCTAGAGGGACTAGCGGGAAAGGGGCCTATGGAGAGCAGTTCTTC.

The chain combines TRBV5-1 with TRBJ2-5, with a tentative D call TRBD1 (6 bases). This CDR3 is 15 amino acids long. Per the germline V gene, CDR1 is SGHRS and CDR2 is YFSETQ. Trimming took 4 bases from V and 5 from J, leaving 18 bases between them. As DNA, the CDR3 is TGCGCCAGCAGCCCGGCCGGGACACCCCAGGAGACCCAGTACTTC. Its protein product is CASSPAGTPQETQYF.

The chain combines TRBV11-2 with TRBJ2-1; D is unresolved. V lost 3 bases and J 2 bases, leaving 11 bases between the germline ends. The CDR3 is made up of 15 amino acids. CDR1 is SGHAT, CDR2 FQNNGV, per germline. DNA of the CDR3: TGTGCCAGCAGCTTTCGTGGGCCCCCCTACAATGAGCAGTTCTTC. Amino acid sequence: CASSFRGPPYNEQFF.

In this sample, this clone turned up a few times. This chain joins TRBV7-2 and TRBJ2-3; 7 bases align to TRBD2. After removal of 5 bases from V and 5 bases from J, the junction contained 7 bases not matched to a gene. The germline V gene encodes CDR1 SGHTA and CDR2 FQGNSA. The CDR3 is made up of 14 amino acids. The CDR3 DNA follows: TGTGCCAGCAGCCCGGCGGGGGTAAGAGATACGCAGTATTTT. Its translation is CASSPAGVRDTQYF.

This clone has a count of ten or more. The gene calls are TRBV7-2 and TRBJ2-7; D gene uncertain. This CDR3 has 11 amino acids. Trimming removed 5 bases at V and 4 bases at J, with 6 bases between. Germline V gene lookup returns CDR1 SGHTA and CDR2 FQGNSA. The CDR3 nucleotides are TGTGCCAGCAGCCCTTTATACGAGCAGTACTTC. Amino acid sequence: CASSPLYEQYF.

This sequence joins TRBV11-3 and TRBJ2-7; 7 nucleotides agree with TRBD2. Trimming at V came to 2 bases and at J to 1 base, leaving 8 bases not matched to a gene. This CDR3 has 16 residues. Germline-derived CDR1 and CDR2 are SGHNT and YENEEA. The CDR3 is CASSLPGKRGSYEQYF. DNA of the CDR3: TGTGCCAGCAGCTTACCCGGCAAGCGGGGTTCCTACGAGCAGTACTTC.

Written as DNA, the CDR3 is TGTGCTAGTGGATCCAGCAGCGGTAGCCTGGGCTACAATGAGCAGTTCTTC. Translating gives CASGSSSGSLGYNEQFF. This rearrangement joins TRBV12-5 to TRBJ2-1, with D possibly matching TRBD2 (5 bases). The germline V gene has CDR1 LGHNT and CDR2 FRNRAP. Trimming took 6 bases from V and 3 from J, leaving 21 bases between them. This CDR3 contains 17 residues.

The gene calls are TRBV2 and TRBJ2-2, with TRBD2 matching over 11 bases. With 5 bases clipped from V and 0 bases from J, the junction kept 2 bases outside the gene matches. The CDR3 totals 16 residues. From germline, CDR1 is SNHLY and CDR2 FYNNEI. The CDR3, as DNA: TGTGCCAGCAGTATGGGACTAGCGGCGAACACCGGGGAGCTGTTTTTT. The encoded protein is CASSMGLAANTGELFF.

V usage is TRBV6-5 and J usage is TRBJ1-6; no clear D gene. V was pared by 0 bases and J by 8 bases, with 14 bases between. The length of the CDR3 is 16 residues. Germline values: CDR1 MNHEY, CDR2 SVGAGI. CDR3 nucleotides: TGTGCCAGCAGTTACTCGGCGGAAGTGGAGGATTCACCCCTCCACTTT. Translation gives CASSYSAEVEDSPLHF.

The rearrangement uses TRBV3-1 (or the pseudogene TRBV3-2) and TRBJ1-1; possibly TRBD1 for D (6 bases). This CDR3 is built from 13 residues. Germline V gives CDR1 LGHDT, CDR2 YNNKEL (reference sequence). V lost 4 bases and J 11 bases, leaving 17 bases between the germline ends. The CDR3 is CASSLTGGWSAFF. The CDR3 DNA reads TGTGCCAGCAGCCTAACGGGGGGCTGGTCGGCTTTCTTT.

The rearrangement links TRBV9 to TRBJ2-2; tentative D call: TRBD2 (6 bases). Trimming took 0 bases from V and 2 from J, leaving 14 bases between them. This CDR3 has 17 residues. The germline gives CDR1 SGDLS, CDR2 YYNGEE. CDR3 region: CASSVAEKGLNTGELFF. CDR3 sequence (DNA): TGTGCCAGCAGCGTAGCGGAGAAGGGACTCAACACCGGGGAGCTGTTTTTT.

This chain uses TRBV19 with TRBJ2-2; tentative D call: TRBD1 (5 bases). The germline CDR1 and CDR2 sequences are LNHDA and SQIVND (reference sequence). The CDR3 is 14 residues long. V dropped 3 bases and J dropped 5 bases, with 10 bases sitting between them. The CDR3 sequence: CASSIDRRTGELFF. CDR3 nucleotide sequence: TGTGCCAGTAGTATCGACAGAAGAACCGGGGAGCTGTTTTTT.

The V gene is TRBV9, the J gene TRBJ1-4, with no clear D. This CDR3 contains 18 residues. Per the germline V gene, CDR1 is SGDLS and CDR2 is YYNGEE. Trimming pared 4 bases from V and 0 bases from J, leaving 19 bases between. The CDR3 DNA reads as TGTGCCAGCAGCCCCGGGAAGGAGGGCTCTGCAACTAATGAAAAACTGTTTTTT. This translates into CASSPGKEGSATNEKLFF.

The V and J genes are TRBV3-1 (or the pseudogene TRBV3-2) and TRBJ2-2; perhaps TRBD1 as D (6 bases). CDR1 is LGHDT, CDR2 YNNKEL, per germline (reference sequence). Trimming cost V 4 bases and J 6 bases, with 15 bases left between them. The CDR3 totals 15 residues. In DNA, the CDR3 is TGTGCCAGCAGCCTCCCACAGGGTAACCCCGGGGAGCTGTTTTTT. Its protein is CASSLPQGNPGELFF.